The source of this T cell receptor beta chain is a study of blood T cell repertoires in COVID-19. Study-level background: COVID-19 samples, acute and convalescent, were from the United States, Italy and Spain.

Participants, 18 to 89 years old, spanned about 26 US areas. As originally analysed: Using reference gene primer amplification, nucleated cell counts were estimated. Data came from immunoSEQ multiplex PCR; TCRdb stores just in-frame clones and leaves some out. The DNA gave D and trimming, while V, J and clone size come from that table. The sample comprises about 400,000 clones, 70% to 90% of which are singletons, and approximately 2.1% rests with the top ten. Looked up from germline, CDR1 is KGHDR and CDR2 is SFDVKD. This CDR3 is 15 amino acids long. V was trimmed by 1 base and J by 3 bases, leaving 11 bases between them.

The TCR originated in a woman aged 40 to 50 with acute COVID-19. The specimen was PBMCs or T cells enriched from blood (not recorded which). The chain joins TRBV24-1 to TRBJ1-2; maybe TRBD1 (6 bases). CDR3 in amino acids: CATSDFRGGDYGYTF. In DNA, the CDR3 is TGTGCCACCAGTGATTTTCGGGGGGGCGACTATGGCTACACCTTC.